This is a list of T cell receptor beta chains from one sample in a study of identical twins. TCRdb ran MiXCR on the 5' RACE reads and lists one entry per CDR3 protein. This sample yields under 800,000 distinct CDR3 sequences, of which 21% are seen a single time; 4.3% belongs to the top ten. This same sample was also taken into another study, of T cells expressing NK-cell markers.

Specimen: PBMCs. All receptors come from a woman under 30 in good health. Both conserved end residues are part of each CDR3. The D gene is left open where the match is weak. The listing skips clone size in some rows; elsewhere it reads once, few, many or a size class.

TRBD2	few	TRBV10-1	TRBJ2-3	CASSKTSGGNTDTQYF	TGCGCCAGCAGTAAAACTAGCGGGGGCAACACAGATACGCAGTATTTT
NA	many	TRBV20-1	TRBJ2-5	CSAGETQYF	TGCAGTGCTGGAGAGACCCAGTACTTC
TRBD1	NA	TRBV29-1	TRBJ1-1	CSSRFGTGGNTEAFF	TGCAGCTCCCGCTTCGGGACAGGGGGGAACACTGAAGCTTTCTTT
NA	NA	TRBV7-9	TRBJ1-1	CASSLETGRNTEAFF	TGTGCCAGCAGCTTAGAGACCGGGAGAAACACTGAAGCTTTCTTT
NA	few	TRBV6-5	TRBJ1-1	CASSYSSVVNTEAFF	TGTGCCAGCAGTTACTCGAGCGTTGTGAACACTGAAGCTTTCTTT
NA	many	TRBV20-1	TRBJ2-5	CSARSAQETQYF	TGCAGTGCTAGGTCGGCTCAAGAGACCCAGTACTTC
NA	NA	TRBV2	TRBJ1-1	CARTGGRGEAFF	TGTGCCAGGACTGGAGGGCGAGGTGAAGCTTTCTTT
TRBD2	many	TRBV12-3/TRBV12-4	TRBJ2-1	CASSPGLAGALEQFF	TGTGCCAGCAGCCCCGGACTAGCGGGAGCCCTCGAGCAGTTCTTC
TRBD2	NA	TRBV10-1	TRBJ2-2	CASSSLAGAELFF	TGCGCCAGCAGTTCCCTAGCGGGAGCAGAGCTGTTTTTT
TRBD1	many	TRBV5-8	TRBJ2-5	CASVRQGLRGETQYF	TGTGCCAGCGTAAGACAGGGTCTTCGGGGAGAGACCCAGTACTTC
NA	NA	TRBV7-2	TRBJ2-1	CASSPRVGRGNEQFF	TGTGCCAGCAGCCCTCGGGTGGGCCGGGGAAATGAGCAGTTCTTC
TRBD1	few	TRBV6-5	TRBJ2-7	CASSYRTGIYEQYF	TGTGCCAGCAGTTACCGGACAGGTATCTACGAGCAGTACTTC
NA	NA	TRBV29-1	TRBJ1-4	CSVLAANEKLFF	TGCAGCGTTTTGGCGGCGAATGAAAAACTGTTTTTT
NA	NA	TRBV11-2	TRBJ2-1	CASSLGGLRQFF	TGTGCCAGCAGCTTAGGAGGTCTCCGGCAGTTCTTC
NA	few	TRBV20-1	TRBJ1-1	CSAKATEAFF	TGCAGTGCTAAGGCCACTGAAGCTTTCTTT
NA	NA	TRBV12-3/TRBV12-4	TRBJ2-1	CASSFGSGDNEQFF	TGTGCCAGCAGTTTTGGCTCTGGTGACAATGAGCAGTTCTTC